The 22 T cell receptor beta chains below all came from one sample that was sequenced in a study of regulatory T cells in long-lasting Graves disease. Time point in this sample: newly diagnosed GD, antithyroid drugs for less than 3 months. Following extraction of RNA from PBMCs, that RNA was used to make the TCR library. Investigators prepared the TCR beta libraries by applying iRepertoire HTBI primers and Arm-PCR of CDR3 regions. TCRdb reprocessed the multiplex PCR reads via MiXCR and lists one record per CDR3 protein. This sample yields roughly 500,000 distinct CDR3 sequences, of which 14% are seen a single time; around a sixth belongs to the top ten. The sample was also reused in another study, on T cells in Graves' hyperthyroidism and ophthalmopathy.

Sequencing used peripheral blood mononuclear cells (PBMCs), obtained at new diagnosis, from a patient treated with antithyroid drugs. The receptor source for this set is a woman between 45 and 60 years old with Graves disease.

In its sample, this clonotype was seen many times. The chain uses TRBV12-3 or TRBV12-4 and TRBJ2-3; 11 nucleotides align to TRBD2. CDR3 size: 15 residues. The V segment lost 6 bases and the J segment 13 bases; nucleotides outside the gene matches: 15. CDR3 residues: CASSPTSVAGGRKYF. In nucleotides, the CDR3 is TGTGCCAGCAGCCCTACTTCCGTAGCGGGAGGGAGGAAGTATTTT.

This clonotype was detected a few times. The rearrangement joins TRBV5-4 to TRBJ1-6, with unresolved D. CDR1 and CDR2 (germline): SGHNT, YYREEE (reference sequence). V was trimmed by 5 bases and J by 5 bases, leaving 17 bases between them. The CDR3 covers 16 residues. The CDR3 is CASRARTDANNSPLHF. CDR3 in DNA: TGTGCCAGCAGGGCCCGGACCGACGCTAATAATTCACCCCTCCACTTT. The full variable domain, rest sourced from reference TRBV5-4 and TRBJ1-6, is ETGVTQSPTHLIKTRGQQVTLRCSSQSGHNTVSWYQQALGQGPQFIFQYYREEENGRGNFPPRFSGLQFPNYSSELNVNALELDDSALYLCASRARTDANNSPLHFGNGTRLTVT.

A note on this clonotype: Since a much larger clone is just one base distant, this may be a read error. This CDR3 fails to terminate in the conserved phenylalanine or tryptophan, so it likely reflects a read error. This chain connects TRBV7-9 to TRBJ2-3; D is ambiguous. Germline V CDR1 and CDR2: SEHNR, FQNEAQ (reference sequence). The CDR3 totals 15 residues. The V end was cut by 6 bases, the J end by 4 bases, with 17 bases between. The CDR3 sequence: CASSLHSPPADTQYC. In DNA, the CDR3 is TGTGCCAGCAGTCTACACTCCCCGCCGGCAGATACGCAGTATTGT.

This clonotype was seen many times. The V call is TRBV27, the J call TRBJ2-5; 9 nucleotides match TRBD1. Germline V lookup: CDR1 MNHEY, CDR2 SMNVEV (reference sequence). The V gene end was trimmed by 6 bases and the J gene end by 4 bases; junction bases not matched to a gene: 3. The CDR3 has 13 amino acids. This chain's CDR3 is CASRQGALETQYF. CDR3 DNA sequence: TGTGCCAGCAGACAGGGGGCTTTAGAGACCCAGTACTTC.

This clonotype was counted between two and nine times. V usage is TRBV11-2 and J usage is TRBJ1-2, with 8 bases fitting TRBD1. The V gene end was trimmed by 4 bases and the J gene end by 7 bases; junction bases not matched to a gene: 2. CDR1 is SGHAT and CDR2 is FQNNGV in the germline V gene. The CDR3 loop spans 12 amino acids. The CDR3 sequence is CASSSDRVGYTF. In DNA form, the CDR3 reads TGTGCCAGCAGCTCGGACAGGGTTGGCTACACCTTC.

The rearrangement links TRBV4-2 to TRBJ1-2; D is unclear. The CDR3 extends over 15 amino acids. Germline lookup yields CDR1 LGHNA and CDR2 YNFKEQ. V was clipped by 3 bases and J by 2 bases, with 13 bases between them. The CDR3 nucleotides read TGTGCCAGCAGCCACCCGGCTGACGAAAACTATGGCTACACCTTC. It translates to CASSHPADENYGYTF.

V is TRBV15 and J is TRBJ2-7; 12 bases are shared with TRBD2. The germline V gene has CDR1 LNHNV and CDR2 YYDKDF (reference sequence). V lost 3 bases, J lost 2 bases, and 8 bases stayed unmatched. The CDR3 has 17 amino acids. In DNA form, the CDR3 reads TGTGCCACCAGCAGGAGACTAGCGGGAGTAGATCCCTACGAGCAGTACTTC. Residues: CATSRRLAGVDPYEQYF.

In its sample, this clonotype was seen many times. The chain joins TRBV6-9 to TRBJ2-3, with 9 nucleotides matching TRBD1. V was clipped by 3 bases and J by 1 base; unmatched bases: 5. Germline CDR1 reads MNHGY; CDR2 reads SVAAGI. The CDR3 is 16 amino acids. The CDR3 coding sequence is TGTGCCAGCAGTTACCGGACAGGGGCCGGCACAGATACGCAGTATTTT. It translates to CASSYRTGAGTDTQYF.

This clonotype was seen ten or more times. The chain links TRBV11-2 to TRBJ2-7; 7 bases are a match to TRBD2. Germline values: CDR1 SGHAT, CDR2 FQNNGV. The CDR3 consists of 14 residues. J lost 3 bases, V lost 6 bases, and 8 bases had no gene match. The CDR3 DNA reads as TGTGCCAGCAGTCCAGCGGGAACTCTCTACGAGCAGTACTTC. As protein: CASSPAGTLYEQYF.

In this sample, this clonotype turned up a few times. The rearrangement joins TRBV12-3 or TRBV12-4 to TRBJ1-6; TRBD1 agrees at 7 bases. The CDR3 extends over 16 amino acids. V was clipped by 6 bases and J by 7 bases; unmatched bases: 12. The DNA for the CDR3 is TGTGCCAGCAGCACCGCCCGGCAGGGGGGAAATTCACCCCTCCACTTT. Amino acids: CASSTARQGGNSPLHF.

This clonotype was seen a handful of times. The J gene is TRBJ2-2, the V gene TRBV14; 8 bases align to TRBD1. Per the germline V gene, CDR1 is SGHDN and CDR2 is FVKESK. The CDR3 has 15 amino acids. With V trimmed by 0 bases and J by 6 bases, 3 bases remained unmatched. This CDR3 reads CASSQDLTGAGELFF. The CDR3 bases are TGTGCCAGCAGCCAAGACCTGACAGGGGCCGGGGAGCTGTTTTTT.

This clonotype occurred many times. The chain has TRBV12-3 or TRBV12-4 and TRBJ1-4; possibly TRBD1 for D (5 bases). Trimming took off 5 bases at V and 8 bases at J, with 18 bases between the two ends. This CDR3 is 15 amino acids long. In DNA form, the CDR3 reads TGTGCCAGCAGTGGGGACCGCCCTTGGGGCGAAAAACTGTTTTTT. It translates to CASSGDRPWGEKLFF.

This clonotype appeared a few times. The chain joins TRBV7-8 to TRBJ1-1; D unresolved. This CDR3 is built from 14 residues. Trimming removed 6 bases at V and 3 bases at J, with 14 bases between. Germline assignment: CDR1 SGHVS and CDR2 FQNEAQ. DNA for the CDR3: TGTGCCAGCAGTCCAAGACGGTTGGACACTGAAGCTTTCTTT. This sequence encodes CASSPRRLDTEAFF.

The CDR3 loop is CASSPRDNPYNEQFF. As DNA, the CDR3 is TGTGCCAGCTCACCACGGGATAACCCCTACAATGAGCAGTTCTTC. The chain employs TRBV18 and TRBJ2-1; D is unclear. Germline assignment: CDR1 KGHSH and CDR2 LQKENI. This CDR3 is 15 amino acids long. The V end was cut by 1 base, the J end by 2 bases, with 9 bases between.

The V and J genes are TRBV9 and TRBJ1-5; D is undetermined. Germline CDR1 is SGDLS and CDR2 is YYNGEE. V was trimmed by 1 base and J by 7 bases, leaving 12 bases between them. This CDR3 region has 14 residues. CDR3 coding DNA: TGTGCCAGCAGCGTATCCGGGTCCTCACAGCCCCAGCATTTT. It translates to CASSVSGSSQPQHF.

This clonotype has a count of ten or more. This rearrangement joins TRBV2 to TRBJ2-1, with D possibly being TRBD1 or TRBD2 (5 bases each). The CDR3 sequence is 14 residues long. CDR1 and CDR2 (germline): SNHLY, FYNNEI. V shed 5 bases and J shed 10 bases, with 18 bases lying between them. The CDR3 spells CASSTGTAAVEQFF. CDR3 coding DNA: TGTGCCAGCAGTACCGGGACCGCCGCCGTAGAGCAGTTCTTC.

This CDR3 is CASSLKGGFF. The CDR3 region has the DNA TGTGCCAGTAGCCTAAAAGGGGGGTTCTTT. This chain uses TRBV19 with TRBJ1-1; weak D call: TRBD1 (6 bases). Germline assignment: CDR1 LNHDA and CDR2 SQIVND (reference sequence). V dropped 6 bases and J dropped 14 bases, with 13 bases sitting between them. There are 10 residues in the CDR3. Combining the CDR3 with reference TRBV19 and TRBJ1-1 gives the whole variable domain DGGITQSPKYLFRKEGQNVTLSCEQNLNHDAMYWYRQDPGQGLRLIYYSQIVNDFQKGDIAEGYSVSREKKESFPLTVTSAQKNPTAFYLCASSLKGGFFGQGTRLTVV.

Points on this clonotype: An end of the junction does not agree with germline; a read error may underlie this. The chain has TRBV5-8 and TRBJ2-3; 11 nucleotides agree with TRBD1. CDR1 and CDR2 from the germline V gene are SGHTS and YDEGEE. The CDR3 sequence is 12 residues long. The DNA for the CDR3 is TGTGCCAGCAGCTGGACAGGGGGCAAGACCCGTTTT. This translates into CASSWTGGKTRF.

This clonotype was seen ten or more times. The J gene is TRBJ2-5, the V gene TRBV5-4, with D hard to call. Trimming shortened V by 5 bases and J by 1 base, and 9 bases separated the two germline ends. Germline-derived CDR1 and CDR2 are SGHNT and YYREEE (reference sequence). The CDR3 has 13 amino acids. The CDR3 reads CASRTDLQETQYF. The DNA of the CDR3 is TGTGCCAGCAGGACGGATCTCCAAGAGACCCAGTACTTC.

This clonotype was detected only a few times. J is TRBJ2-1 and V is TRBV9; no firm D call. With 4 bases removed from V and 2 bases from J, the gap between germline ends came to 10 bases. CDR3 length: 14 residues. Germline V CDR1 and CDR2: SGDLS, YYNGEE. CDR3 in DNA: TGTGCCAGCAGCCCGCGCTGGGCCTACAATGAGCAGTTCTTC. This codes for CASSPRWAYNEQFF.

The V and J genes are TRBV12-3 or TRBV12-4 and TRBJ2-7; D may be TRBD1 (5 bases). Trimming took off 6 bases at V and 3 bases at J, with 9 bases between the two ends. The CDR3 spans 12 residues. CDR3 sequence: CASSKDSYEQYF. The CDR3 bases are TGTGCCAGCAGCAAAGACAGCTACGAGCAGTACTTC.

The chain links TRBV27 to TRBJ2-5; the match to TRBD2 covers 10 bases. With 6 bases clipped from V and 5 bases from J, the junction kept 12 bases outside the gene matches. Germline V gene sequence: CDR1 MNHEY, CDR2 SMNVEV (reference sequence). The CDR3 loop spans 16 amino acids. CDR3 residues: CASSQNPGLAFETQYF. The DNA for the CDR3 is TGTGCCAGCAGCCAGAACCCGGGACTAGCGTTTGAGACCCAGTACTTC.